The rows below give T cell receptor beta chains drawn from one sample of a study of blood T cell repertoires in COVID-19. Data came from immunoSEQ multiplex PCR; TCRdb stores just in-frame clones and leaves some out. The table has over 80,000 clones, about 89% seen once. Input material: peripheral blood. The receptors originated from a human donor in a cohort sampled during active COVID-19. Each CDR3 is given without its conserved first and last residue.

V gene	J gene	CDR3 protein
TRBV4-3	TRBJ1-6	ASSQGTGGSSPLH
TRBV9	TRBJ2-1	ASSVSSGTIRGEQF
TRBV19	TRBJ2-7	AKGVGDRVRETYEQY
TRBV5-1	TRBJ2-1	ASSLGDRGHNEQF
TRBV7-6	TRBJ2-5	ASSLEGLAGQETQY
TRBV18	TRBJ1-4	ASSPTGGFTNEKLF
TRBV7-2	TRBJ2-7	ASSLAAGNYEQY
TRBV28	TRBJ2-1	ASSLGRREGPL
TRBV6-5	TRBJ2-5	ASSTGYQETQY
TRBV19	TRBJ1-1	ASSTPRRGGNTEAF
TRBV28	TRBJ2-7	ASTTPGGAMDEQY
TRBV7-2	TRBJ1-1	ASSRNGQGQTEAF
TRBV7-2	TRBJ1-5	ASSETDRGNQPQH
TRBV9	TRBJ1-1	ASSVGGRGLTEAF
TRBV4-2	TRBJ1-6	ASSPRVSGSPLH
TRBV7-2	TRBJ1-5	ASSYLGNQPQH
TRBV5-5	TRBJ2-3	ASRRGTSERVTDTQY
TRBV29-1	TRBJ1-1	SAGTTGAPEAF
TRBV2	TRBJ2-7	ATSQGASGGEQY
TRBV27	TRBJ1-4	ASSLLQGTTNEKLF
TRBV11-2	TRBJ2-7	ASSLPAGPYEQY
TRBV28	TRBJ1-1	ASSPPLGGTEAF
TRBV11-2	TRBJ2-2	ASGSGGPGELF
TRBV15	TRBJ2-7	ATSRDLPGTYEQY
TRBV19	TRBJ1-1	ASSIQRGNTEAF
TRBV11-3	TRBJ2-1	ASSHIRGLNSYNEQF
TRBV28	TRBJ2-1	ASRPYRGIYNEQF
TRBV24-1	TRBJ2-5	ATGGTTQETQY
TRBV19	TRBJ2-7	ASSPRNRDYSSYEQY